This is a list of T cell receptor beta chains from one sample in a study of blood T cell repertoires in COVID-19. Method: immunoSEQ multiplex PCR; TCRdb's copy keeps in-frame clones and lacks some. Of around 75,000 clones detected, 80% to 90% appear once; the ten largest clones hold around 0.6%. The sample comprised peripheral blood. Receptors were obtained from a man aged 60-69 years with acute or convalescent COVID-19. Each CDR3 is given with its conserved first and last residue. A D gene is named only where the DNA matches it firmly. Only part of the rows carry a size: once, few, many, or a class if the clone is expanded.

d_gene	len	abundance	v_gene	j_gene	CDR3aa	CDR3nt
TRBD1	16	.	TRBV10-2	TRBJ2-5	CASSRGQGPAQETQYF	TGCGCCAGCAGCCGTGGACAGGGACCCGCCCAAGAGACCCAGTACTTC
TRBD1	16	.	TRBV18	TRBJ1-2	CASSSSGTGALYGYTF	TGTGCCAGCTCATCCTCCGGGACAGGGGCCCTCTATGGCTACACCTTC
TRBD1	15	.	TRBV9	TRBJ1-6	CASSLGGQGNSPLHF	TGTGCCAGCAGCCTAGGGGGACAGGGGAATTCACCCCTCCACTTT
TRBD1	14	once	TRBV25-1	TRBJ1-2	CASNQGAGNYGYTF	TGTGCCAGCAACCAGGGGGCTGGTAACTATGGCTACACCTTC
.	17	.	TRBV27	TRBJ2-2	CASGNETGFGNTGELFF	TGTGCCAGCGGAAATGAAACAGGGTTCGGGAACACCGGGGAGCTGTTTTTT
.	15	few	TRBV2	TRBJ2-2	CASSQEKTNTGELFF	TGTGCCAGCAGCCAGGAAAAGACGAACACCGGGGAGCTGTTTTTT
TRBD1	15	.	TRBV5-4	TRBJ1-1	CASSLAGNRGSEAFF	TGTGCCAGCAGCTTGGCCGGGAACAGGGGTTCTGAAGCTTTCTTT
TRBD1	16	.	TRBV27	TRBJ2-4	CASSPTPDRGFGIQYF	TGTGCCAGCAGTCCTACCCCGGACAGGGGATTCGGCATTCAGTACTTC
TRBD1	16	.	TRBV14	TRBJ2-7	CASSQLYSQGAYEQYF	TGTGCCAGCAGCCAGTTATACTCACAGGGGGCGTACGAGCAGTACTTC
.	15	.	TRBV5-1	TRBJ1-4	CASSWGTLGNEKLFF	TGCGCCAGCAGCTGGGGGACACTGGGGAATGAAAAACTGTTTTTT
TRBD2	15	.	TRBV7-2	TRBJ2-2	CASSDPAGNTGELFF	TGTGCCAGCAGTGACCCAGCGGGAAACACCGGGGAGCTGTTTTTT
.	13	.	TRBV30	TRBJ2-1	CAWRATTRGEQFF	TGTGCCTGGAGGGCTACAACCCGCGGTGAGCAGTTCTTC
TRBD1	16	.	TRBV7-8	TRBJ1-5	CASSLAGGQLNQPQHF	TGTGCCAGCAGCTTAGCAGGGGGACAGTTAAATCAGCCCCAGCATTTT
.	13	.	TRBV4-1	TRBJ1-1	CASSQEGRGSAFF	TGCGCCAGCAGCCAAGAAGGGAGGGGATCAGCTTTCTTT
.	15	once	TRBV5-1	TRBJ2-2	CASSLMADITGELFF	TGCGCCAGCAGCTTGATGGCAGACATTACCGGGGAGCTGTTTTTT
.	15	.	TRBV5-8	TRBJ1-5	CASSLETVSNQPQHF	TGTGCCAGCAGCTTGGAAACAGTTAGCAATCAGCCCCAGCATTTT
TRBD1	16	.	TRBV30	TRBJ1-1	CAWSLRTGVANTEAFF	TGTGCCTGGAGTCTAAGGACAGGGGTAGCCAACACTGAAGCTTTCTTT
.	17	few	TRBV19	TRBJ1-1	CASQFALEGSMNTEAFF	TGTGCCTCCCAGTTTGCGCTGGAGGGATCAATGAACACTGAAGCTTTCTTT
.	20	.	TRBV5-1	TRBJ2-1	CASSHGTGGGLAGSYNEQFF	TGCGCCAGCAGCCATGGGACAGGGGGAGGACTAGCGGGGTCCTACAATGAGCAGTTCTTC
.	13	few	TRBV27	TRBJ2-7	CASSFGVGAEQYF	TGTGCCAGCAGTTTTGGGGTTGGGGCCGAGCAGTACTTC
TRBD1	17	.	TRBV5-1	TRBJ2-2	CASRNPGQGVRTGELFF	TGCGCCAGCAGAAATCCGGGACAGGGGGTTCGAACCGGGGAGCTGTTTTTT
TRBD2	22	.	TRBV24-1	TRBJ2-1	CATSSPGLQGVTGGPSDNEQFF	TGTGCCACCAGTAGTCCCGGCTTACAGGGTGTGACGGGGGGGCCTTCAGATAATGAGCAGTTCTTC
TRBD1	12	.	TRBV5-1	TRBJ1-1	CASSPNRGEAFF	TGCGCCAGCAGCCCAAACAGGGGCGAAGCTTTCTTT
.	14	.	TRBV27	TRBJ2-4	CASSLAGLMYIQYF	TGTGCCAGCAGTTTGGCAGGATTGATGTACATTCAGTACTTC
TRBD2	16	once	TRBV5-6	TRBJ2-5	CASSLEISGSGETQYF	TGTGCCAGCAGCTTGGAAATTAGCGGGAGTGGAGAGACCCAGTACTTC
TRBD1	17	.	TRBV30	TRBJ2-2	CAWTSTPGTGLSGELFF	TGTGCCTGGACCTCTACCCCCGGGACAGGGCTCTCCGGGGAGCTGTTTTTT
.	13	.	TRBV12-5	TRBJ1-4	CASGPGGLEKLFF	TGTGCTAGTGGCCCCGGGGGGCTTGAAAAACTGTTTTTT
.	16	.	TRBV4-2	TRBJ2-2	CASSRPGGSNTGELFF	TGTGCCAGCAGCCGACCAGGGGGGTCGAACACCGGGGAGCTGTTTTTT
.	16	few	TRBV6-5	TRBJ2-5	CASSYSQGRPGETQYF	TGTGCCAGCAGTTACTCTCAGGGTCGGCCTGGGGAGACCCAGTACTTC
TRBD1	14	.	TRBV11-2	TRBJ1-1	CASSLSGRGTEAFF	TGTGCCAGCAGCTTAAGCGGCAGGGGGACTGAAGCTTTCTTT